This T cell receptor (beta chain) is from a study of shared clonotypes between healthy human individuals (dated by TCRdb to about 2020). Background on the whole study: A few men and a couple of women, aged 18 to 49 years, made up the cohort. Per donor, three plates each were used for CD4 naive and CD4 memory, two for CD8 naive, and one for CD8 memory. To estimate repertoire size and how much clonotype sharing occurs between individuals, the study deeply sequenced the blood TCR repertoires of five or six healthy adults. To increase sequencing depth and limit assay-specific biases, TCR repertoire library preparation and sequencing were carried out by different laboratories using diverse techniques. Per donor, leukapheresis produced somewhere between about 0.8 and 9.5 billion PBMCs.

The paper as a whole reports these results and caveats: Incomplete sequencing was indicated by rarefaction of sorted-subset datasets, despite the large sequencing depth. Because the study included a small number of donors, the genetic and exposure-history diversity represented was limited. Naive subsets generally had larger estimated clonotype richness than memory subsets did. Compared with non-shared clonotypes, the clonotypes found in all four sorted-subset donors had higher generation probabilities. Based on pairwise subsampling, the degree of clonotype sharing among donors was expected to be affected by sequencing depth. Across a few donors, 5% to 6% of naive CD4, roughly 3.4% of naive CD8, about 2.3% of memory CD4, and approximately 0.4% of memory CD8 clonotypes were shared. Sampling was limited to blood, and TCR repertoires in tissue likely differ from TCR repertoires in blood.

On this clone: No cognate antigen has been identified for it. Per-base qualities were not stored, and no clone one base away is much larger.

The donors were healthy, HIV-negative adults who had no recently reported acute infections or vaccinations. Every donor was a Caucasian adult living in Nashville, Tennessee, USA. CD4+ T cells were enriched by magnetic negative selection; naive cells were then positively selected on CD45RA, and the negative fraction formed the memory subset. After blood collection by leukapheresis, PBMCs were isolated using Ficoll-Histopaque density gradient centrifugation and then cryopreserved in the vapor phase of liquid nitrogen. Analytical flow cytometry was used to check the purity and quantity of every magnetically sorted T cell population. From each sorted fraction, genomic DNA was isolated and quantified by UV absorbance on a Nanodrop 2000c. Using the deep immunoSEQ assay, multiplex PCR amplified TCR CDR3 regions from genomic DNA. Extracted genomic DNA from each cell subset was spread evenly across all wells of several immunoSEQ 96-well plates, with each plate serving as a replicate. For sorted subsets, about 220 ng of genomic DNA, equivalent to around 29,000 T cell genomes, went into each replicate PCR. Purified libraries were measured with a Qubit 3.0 fluorometer, size-checked on a Bioanalyzer 2100, and measured again with the KAPA Library Quantification kit. A separate single-read 150-cycle Illumina NextSeq 550 flow cell was used to sequence each immunoSEQ 96-well plate. The published analysis was carried out like this. Because only junctional sequences without quality scores were contained in the immunoSEQ output, filtering matching that applied to full-length reads could not be performed. To assign V/J genes and CDR3, sequences were annotated against IMGT germline references using PyIR, a Python wrapper for IgBLAST v1.9. Any read was removed if the V/J assignment was weak (E-value above 1e-6), the CDR3 was missing, or the read contained stop codons, out-of-frame junctions, or ambiguous translated residues. V3J clonotypes were defined by identical inferred V gene, J gene, and CDR3 amino acid sequence. To compute the percentage overlap between repertoires, the number of shared unique clonotypes was divided by the size of the smaller repertoire. Richness of each repertoire was evaluated using RTK rarefaction, the Chao1 estimator, and Recon v2.1 estimates of unobserved clonotypes. Generation probabilities were computed with OLGA for all TCRbeta clonotypes obtained by the gDNA method from a few donors. TCRdb re-hosts the immuneACCESS table, in-frame sequences only. Its copies lack some clones; in the studies checked, an unresolved V gene accounts for under half of them, and the cause for the rest is not known. V and J calls and clone size follow that table, whereas D and trimming were derived from the DNA. The sample table shows around 2.1 million clones, and approximately 96% are seen once. The ten largest clones add up to roughly 0.13% of the sample.

This sequence originates from a man younger than 30 in good health. Material: naive CD4+ T cells sorted from blood. Interpreted using the paper, the cell subset or site label stands for: CD45RA+ positively selected.

The CDR3 reads as follows: CASSVTRVVQFF. The bases are TGTGCCAGCAGTGTAACAAGGGTGGTGCAGTTCTTC. The sequence links TRBV2 to TRBJ2-1; the D gene remains uncertain. V is reduced by 4 bases and J by 12 bases, leaving a spacing of 13 bases between them. The CDR3 numbers 12 residues from cysteine through phenylalanine. Only the CDR3 part of the read is kept: 36 bases, read in frame from the first base. CDR1 and CDR2 are drawn from the germline V gene: SNHLY, FYNNEI.